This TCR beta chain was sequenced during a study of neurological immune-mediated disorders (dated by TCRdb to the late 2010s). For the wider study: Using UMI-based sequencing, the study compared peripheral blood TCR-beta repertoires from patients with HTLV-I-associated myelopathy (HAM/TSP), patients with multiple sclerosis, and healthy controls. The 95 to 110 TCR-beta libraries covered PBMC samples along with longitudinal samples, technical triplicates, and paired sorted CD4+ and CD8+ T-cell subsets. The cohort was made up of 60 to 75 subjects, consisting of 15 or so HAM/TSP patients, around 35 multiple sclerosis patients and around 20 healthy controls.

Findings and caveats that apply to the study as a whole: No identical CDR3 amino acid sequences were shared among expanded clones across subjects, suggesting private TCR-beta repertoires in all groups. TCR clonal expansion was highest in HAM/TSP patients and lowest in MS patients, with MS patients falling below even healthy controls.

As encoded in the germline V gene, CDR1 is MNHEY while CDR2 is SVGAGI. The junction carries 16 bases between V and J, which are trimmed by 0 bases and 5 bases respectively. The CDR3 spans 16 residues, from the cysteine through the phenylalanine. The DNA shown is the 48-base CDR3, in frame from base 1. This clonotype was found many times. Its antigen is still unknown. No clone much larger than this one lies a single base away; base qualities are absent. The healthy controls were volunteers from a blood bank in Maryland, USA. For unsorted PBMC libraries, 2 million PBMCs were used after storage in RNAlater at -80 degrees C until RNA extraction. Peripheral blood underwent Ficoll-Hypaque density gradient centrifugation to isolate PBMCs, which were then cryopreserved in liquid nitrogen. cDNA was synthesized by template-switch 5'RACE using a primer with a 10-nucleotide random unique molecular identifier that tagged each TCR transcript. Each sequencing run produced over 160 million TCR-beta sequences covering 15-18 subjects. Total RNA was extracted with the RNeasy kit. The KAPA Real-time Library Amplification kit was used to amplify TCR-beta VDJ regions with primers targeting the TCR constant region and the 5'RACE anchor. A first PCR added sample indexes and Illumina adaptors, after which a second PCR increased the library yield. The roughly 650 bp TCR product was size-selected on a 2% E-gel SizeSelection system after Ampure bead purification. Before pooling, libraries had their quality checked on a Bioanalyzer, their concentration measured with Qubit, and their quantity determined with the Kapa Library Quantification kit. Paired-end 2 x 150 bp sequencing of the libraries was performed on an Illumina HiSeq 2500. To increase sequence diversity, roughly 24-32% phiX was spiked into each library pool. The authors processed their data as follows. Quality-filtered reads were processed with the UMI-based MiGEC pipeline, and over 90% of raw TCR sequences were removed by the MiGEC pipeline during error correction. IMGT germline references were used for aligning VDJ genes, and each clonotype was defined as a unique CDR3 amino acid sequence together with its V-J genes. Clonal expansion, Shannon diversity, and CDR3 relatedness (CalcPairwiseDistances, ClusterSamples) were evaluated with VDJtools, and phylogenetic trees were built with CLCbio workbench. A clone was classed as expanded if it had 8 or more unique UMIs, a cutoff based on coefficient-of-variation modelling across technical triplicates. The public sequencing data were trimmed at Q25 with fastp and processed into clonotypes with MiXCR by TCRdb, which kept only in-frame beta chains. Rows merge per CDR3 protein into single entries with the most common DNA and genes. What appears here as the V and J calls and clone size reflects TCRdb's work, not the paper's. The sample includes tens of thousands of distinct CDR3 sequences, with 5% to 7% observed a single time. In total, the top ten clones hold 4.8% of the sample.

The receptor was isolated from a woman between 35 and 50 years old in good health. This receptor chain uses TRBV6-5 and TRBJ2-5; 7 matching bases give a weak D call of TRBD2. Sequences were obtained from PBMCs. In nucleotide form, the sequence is TGTGCCAGCAGTTACTCGAGTATCCGGGGGGCGGAGACCCAGTACTTC. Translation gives CASSYSSIRGAETQYF.